These 6 T cell receptor beta chains were sequenced from one sample in a study of early T cells in non-severe SARS-CoV-2 infection. Each CDR3 protein gets one entry after TCRdb re-called the 5' RACE reads with MiXCR. The data contain tens of thousands of distinct CDR3 sequences, roughly 9% of them singletons. The sequenced sample was whole blood, obtained at baseline. The receptors shown here come from an adult who was a healthcare worker with PCR-confirmed SARS-CoV-2 infection or an uninfected control (not recorded which).

This clonotype was found many times. The DNA of the CDR3 is TGTGCCAGCAGTTTATGGGGCCCCAGCTCCTACGAGCAGTACTTC. It codes for CASSLWGPSSYEQYF. The chain uses TRBV27 and TRBJ2-7; D is perhaps TRBD1 (5 bases). The CDR3 is made up of 15 amino acids. Germline V gene sequence: CDR1 MNHEY, CDR2 SMNVEV (reference sequence). V lost 1 base to trimming and J lost 0 bases, with 10 bases between them.

This clonotype was seen more than once but under ten times. This chain links TRBV12-3 or TRBV12-4 with TRBJ2-7; TRBD2 matches at 12 bases. The CDR3 has 14 amino acids. V was clipped by 4 bases and J by 6 bases; unmatched bases: 4. CDR3: CASSSTSGSIEQYF. CDR3 DNA sequence: TGTGCCAGCAGTTCGACTAGCGGGAGCATCGAGCAGTACTTC.

This clonotype was seen only a few times. V and J are TRBV4-2 and TRBJ2-1, with D perhaps matching TRBD1 (6 bases). Germline V lookup: CDR1 LGHNA, CDR2 YNFKEQ. The V and J ends lost 3 bases and 6 bases respectively, with 12 bases between them. CDR3 size: 14 residues. For the CDR3, the DNA is TGTGCCAGCAGCCACAGGGGAATCGGCAATGAGCAGTTCTTC. It yields the protein CASSHRGIGNEQFF.

The chain recombines TRBV29-1 with TRBJ2-7; either TRBD1 or TRBD2 may supply D (5 bases each). The CDR3 contains 14 residues. CDR1 is SQVTM, CDR2 ANQGSEA, per germline. Deletions cut 0 bases from V and 3 bases from J, with 12 bases between. CDR3 amino acids: CSVEDPQGDYEQYF. DNA of the CDR3: TGCAGCGTTGAAGATCCGCAGGGAGACTACGAGCAGTACTTC.

This chain links TRBV6-5 with TRBJ1-2; 7 bases agree with TRBD1. The V gene end was trimmed by 7 bases and the J gene end by 8 bases; junction bases not matched to a gene: 10. CDR3 length equals 13 residues. Looked up from germline, CDR1 is MNHEY and CDR2 is SVGAGI. This CDR3 reads CASMFRQGGGYTF. The CDR3 DNA reads as TGTGCCAGCATGTTCAGACAGGGAGGAGGCTACACCTTC.

This clonotype occurred many times. The chain is built from TRBV28 and TRBJ1-3; the D is unclear. V was pared by 5 bases and J by 9 bases, with 14 bases between. There are 13 residues in the CDR3. The germline CDR1 and CDR2 sequences are MDHEN and SYDVKM. CDR3 amino acids: CASSPIGTRTIYF. CDR3 DNA sequence: TGTGCCAGCAGTCCTATAGGCACTCGCACCATATATTTT.